A single sample is the source of the 28 T cell receptor beta chains below, sequenced in a study of control samples from healthy donors and cancer patients. Assay: immunoSEQ multiplex PCR; the TCRdb copy retains only in-frame clones and omits some. The profile covers tens of thousands of clones, with roughly 89% appearing a single time and 1.9% taken by the ten largest. Sequencing was carried out using PBMCs. All receptors derive from a woman aged 55-70 years with head and neck cancer.

The V gene is TRBV14, the J gene TRBJ2-3, with 15 bases matching TRBD2. Germline V CDR1 and CDR2: SGHDN, FVKESK. Trimming took 3 bases from V and 0 from J; bases not matched to a gene: 13. The CDR3 is 21 amino acids. The DNA of the CDR3 is TGTGCCAGCAGCCATGCTACGGGACTAGCGGGAGGACTCTTTAGCACAGATACGCAGTATTTT. This translates into CASSHATGLAGGLFSTDTQYF.

This sequence joins TRBV7-9 and TRBJ2-1, with D perhaps TRBD1 or TRBD2 (5 bases each). Looked up from germline, CDR1 is SEHNR and CDR2 is FQNEAQ (reference sequence). V lost 5 bases to trimming and J lost 1 base, with 12 bases between them. The CDR3 spans 15 residues. For the CDR3, the DNA is TGTGCCAGCAGCCCGGGACGCAATTCCTACAATGAGCAGTTCTTC. The encoded protein is CASSPGRNSYNEQFF.

The chain has TRBV30 and TRBJ2-7; D ambiguous. V shed 3 bases and J shed 0 bases, with 6 bases lying between them. This CDR3 is built from 12 residues. Germline lookup yields CDR1 GTSNPN and CDR2 SVGIG (reference sequence). The CDR3: CAWRGISYEQYF. CDR3 DNA: TGTGCCTGGAGAGGGATCTCCTACGAGCAGTACTTC.

The rearrangement links TRBV7-2 to TRBJ2-3; D is unclear. V lost 4 bases and J 3 bases, leaving 2 bases between the germline ends. This CDR3 spans 11 amino acids. Germline CDR1 and CDR2: SGHTA and FQGNSA. The CDR3 loop is CASSWTDTQYF. The DNA for the CDR3 is TGTGCCAGCAGCTGGACAGATACGCAGTATTTT.

This clone was observed a single time. The chain links TRBV29-1 to TRBJ1-1; 7 bases line up with TRBD1. CDR3 length: 13 residues. V lost 1 base to trimming and J lost 6 bases; unmatched junction nucleotides: 5. CDR1 is SQVTM, CDR2 ANQGSEA, per germline. The CDR3 sequence: CSVEVTGSSEAFF. In nucleotides, the CDR3 is TGCAGCGTTGAAGTGACAGGGAGCTCTGAAGCTTTCTTT.

The genes are TRBV5-1 and TRBJ2-2, with D maybe TRBD1 (5 bases). V lost 2 bases and J 6 bases, leaving 11 bases between the germline ends. The germline V gene encodes CDR1 SGHRS and CDR2 YFSETQ. This CDR3 comprises 14 residues. This CDR3 is CASSLQVGSGELFF. CDR3 bases: TGCGCCAGCAGCTTACAGGTCGGGTCCGGGGAGCTGTTTTTT.

CDR3 in amino acids: CASSLRFETQYF. The CDR3 DNA is TGCGCCAGCAGCTTGAGGTTTGAGACCCAGTACTTC. The chain has TRBV5-1 and TRBJ2-5; no definite D call. CDR1 is SGHRS, CDR2 YFSETQ, per germline. Trimming cost V 1 base and J 5 bases, with 6 bases left between them. The CDR3 is 12 residues long. Full variable domain (missing parts from reference TRBV5-1 and TRBJ2-5): KAGVTQTPRYLIKTRGQQVTLSCSPISGHRSVSWYQQTPGQGLQFLFEYFSETQRNKGNFPGRFSGRQFSNSRSEMNVSTLELGDSALYLCASSLRFETQYFGPGTRLLVL.

The chain uses TRBV5-1 and TRBJ2-3, with TRBD2 matching 7 bases. Germline trimming cut 4 bases from V and 2 bases from J; bases unmatched to any gene: 4. Per the germline V gene, CDR1 is SGHRS and CDR2 is YFSETQ. The CDR3 covers 14 residues. In nucleotides, the CDR3 is TGCGCCAGCAGCAGCGGGGACTCCACAGATACGCAGTATTTT. Protein sequence: CASSSGDSTDTQYF.

This clone was counted a single time. The chain joins TRBV4-1 to TRBJ2-7; D ambiguous. The CDR3 is 15 residues long. Germline V gene lookup returns CDR1 MGHRA and CDR2 YSYEKL. Deletions cut 1 base from V and 3 bases from J, with 13 bases between. CDR3 protein: CASSQAASVGYEQYF. DNA of the CDR3: TGCGCCAGCAGCCAAGCGGCTTCCGTCGGCTACGAGCAGTACTTC.

The chain recombines TRBV7-9 with TRBJ2-2, with no clear D. Germline values: CDR1 SEHNR, CDR2 FQNEAQ (reference sequence). This CDR3 is 14 amino acids long. Trimming removed 1 base at V and 4 bases at J, with 7 bases between. CDR3 DNA: TGTGCCAGCAGCTTAGAAGGCGCCACCGGGGAGCTGTTTTTT. It codes for CASSLEGATGELFF. The entire variable domain, with the rest obtained from reference TRBV7-9 and TRBJ2-2, is as follows: DTGVSQNPRHKITKRGQNVTFRCDPISEHNRLYWYRQTLGQGPEFLTYFQNEAQLEKSRLLSDRFSAERPKGSFSTLEIQRTEQGDSAMYLCASSLEGATGELFFGEGSRLTVL.

The chain uses TRBV7-9 and TRBJ1-4, with a possible D match to TRBD1 (5 bases). In germline, CDR1 is SEHNR, CDR2 FQNEAQ (reference sequence). This CDR3 region has 19 residues. Trimming shortened V by 2 bases and J by 6 bases, and 25 bases separated the two germline ends. CDR3 in DNA: TGTGCCAGCAGCTTAAGGGCCAGACTCGAGACAGCCATTCATGAAAAACTGTTTTTT. Residues: CASSLRARLETAIHEKLFF.

DNA for the CDR3: TGTGCCAGCAGCTTCCCGGGACAGGGGGCGGACGAGCAGTACTTC. Its protein product is CASSFPGQGADEQYF. V and J are TRBV7-8 and TRBJ2-7; TRBD1 matches at 12 bases. CDR3 length equals 15 residues. The germline CDR1 and CDR2 sequences are SGHVS and FQNEAQ. V shed 3 bases, J shed 5 bases, and the junction held 5 bases outside the gene matches. The variable domain in full, with the rest retrieved from reference TRBV7-8 and TRBJ2-7, is GAGVSQSPRYKVAKRGQDVALRCDPISGHVSLFWYQQALGQGPEFLTYFQNEAQLDKSGLPSDRFFAERPEGSVSTLKIQRTQQEDSAVYLCASSFPGQGADEQYFGPGTRLTVT.

The CDR3: CASSASGTGLGNQPQHF. CDR3 DNA sequence: TGTGCCAGCAGCGCCTCCGGGACAGGGTTAGGCAATCAGCCCCAGCATTTT. The rearrangement uses TRBV7-9 and TRBJ1-5, with TRBD1 matching 9 bases. Trimming cost V 5 bases and J 2 bases; bases outside gene matches: 10. This CDR3 has 17 residues. Germline V gene data show CDR1 as SEHNR and CDR2 as FQNEAQ (reference sequence).

This rearrangement joins TRBV6-5 to TRBJ1-1, with D possibly matching TRBD1 (6 bases). Germline V gene lookup returns CDR1 MNHEY and CDR2 SVGAGI. V was pared by 5 bases and J by 4 bases, with 17 bases between. CDR3 length: 15 residues. This CDR3 is CASSPFGQGITEAFF. The CDR3 DNA follows: TGTGCCAGCAGTCCTTTCGGGCAGGGGATCACTGAAGCTTTCTTT.

The chain has TRBV3-1 (or the pseudogene TRBV3-2) and TRBJ2-5; D possibly corresponds to TRBD2 (5 bases). The CDR3 is 13 residues long. V shed 1 base and J shed 5 bases, with 8 bases lying between them. CDR1 is LGHDT and CDR2 is YNNKEL in the germline V gene (reference sequence). CDR3 bases: TGTGCCAGCAGCCAAGCTAGCAAGGAGACCCAGTACTTC. The encoded protein is CASSQASKETQYF.

This chain uses TRBV27 with TRBJ1-2; no definite D call. CDR1 and CDR2 from the germline V gene are MNHEY and SMNVEV (reference sequence). The CDR3 spans 13 residues. The V and J ends lost 6 bases and 4 bases respectively, with 12 bases between them. CDR3: CASRGPFSYGYTF. The DNA of the CDR3 is TGTGCCAGCAGAGGCCCCTTCAGCTATGGCTACACCTTC.

This chain joins TRBV5-4 and TRBJ2-2; 7 bases map to TRBD1. The germline gives CDR1 SGHNT, CDR2 YYREEE (reference sequence). V was pared by 1 base and J by 2 bases, with 2 bases of the junction left unmatched. The CDR3 spans 15 residues. The CDR3, as DNA: TGTGCCAGCAGCTTGCAGGGGGTTAACACCGGGGAGCTGTTTTTT. This codes for CASSLQGVNTGELFF.

The chain recombines TRBV5-1 with TRBJ1-6; no definite D call. The CDR3 runs 16 residues. From germline, CDR1 is SGHRS and CDR2 YFSETQ. Trimming stripped 0 bases from V and 7 bases from J, with 14 bases between. In DNA form, the CDR3 reads TGCGCCAGCAGCTTGGAAGGCTCTACAGTCAATTCACCCCTCCACTTT. Protein product: CASSLEGSTVNSPLHF. The full variable domain, rest sourced from reference TRBV5-1 and TRBJ1-6, is KAGVTQTPRYLIKTRGQQVTLSCSPISGHRSVSWYQQTPGQGLQFLFEYFSETQRNKGNFPGRFSGRQFSNSRSEMNVSTLELGDSALYLCASSLEGSTVNSPLHFGNGTRLTVT.

CDR3: CAWARSGANTEAFF. The CDR3 DNA reads as TGTGCCTGGGCCCGGAGCGGGGCGAACACTGAAGCTTTCTTT. The gene calls are TRBV30 and TRBJ1-1, with D perhaps TRBD1 (5 bases). Looked up from germline, CDR1 is GTSNPN and CDR2 is SVGIG (reference sequence). The CDR3 is 14 amino acids. V lost 5 bases and J lost 1, with 14 bases in between. Variable domain in full (rest from reference TRBV30 and TRBJ1-1): SQTIHQWPATLVQPVGSPLSLECTVEGTSNPNLYWYRQAAGRGLQLLFYSVGIGQISSEVPQNLSASRPQDRQFILSSKKLLLSDSGFYLCAWARSGANTEAFFGQGTRLTVV.

The chain combines TRBV11-2 with TRBJ2-7; a possible D gene is TRBD2 (5 bases). V was clipped by 5 bases and J by 2 bases, with 16 bases between them. The CDR3 is 15 residues long. The germline V gene encodes CDR1 SGHAT and CDR2 FQNNGV. CDR3 coding DNA: TGTGCCAGCAGCGCGTCTAGCACACAAACCTACGAGCAGTACTTC. Translating gives CASSASSTQTYEQYF.

This clone came up a few times. The chain recombines TRBV7-2 with TRBJ2-1, with D uncertain. Germline CDR1 SGHTA, CDR2 FQGNSA. V was trimmed by 1 base and J by 7 bases, leaving 11 bases between them. The CDR3 is 14 amino acids. The CDR3 nucleotides read TGTGCCAGCAGCTTAGGGCCAGAACGTAATGAGCAGTTCTTC. Its translation: CASSLGPERNEQFF.

The chain carries TRBV19 and TRBJ2-1; maybe TRBD2 (5 bases). V lost 5 bases and J 2 bases, leaving 16 bases between the germline ends. The length of the CDR3 is 16 residues. Germline V gene data show CDR1 as LNHDA and CDR2 as SQIVND (reference sequence). The DNA for the CDR3 is TGTGCCAGTAGTGGCCCGTCCTTCGGGACCTACAATGAGCAGTTCTTC. This encodes CASSGPSFGTYNEQFF.

This chain joins TRBV4-1 and TRBJ1-6; 7 positions agree with TRBD1. The germline V gene encodes CDR1 MGHRA and CDR2 YSYEKL. J lost 7 bases, V lost 4 bases, and 7 bases had no gene match. This CDR3 has 15 residues. CDR3 sequence: CASSRPTQGNSPLHF. The DNA for the CDR3 is TGCGCCAGCAGCCGCCCGACACAGGGGAATTCACCCCTCCACTTT.

V and J are TRBV19 and TRBJ1-4, with 8 bases aligning to TRBD1. This CDR3 comprises 14 residues. Germline V gene data show CDR1 as LNHDA and CDR2 as SQIVND (reference sequence). After removal of 8 bases from V and 10 bases from J, the junction contained 12 bases not matched to a gene. The CDR3 nucleotides are TGTGCCAGTGCGGAACAGGGGGATGTAGGAAAACTGTTTTTT. It translates to CASAEQGDVGKLFF.

The chain couples TRBV9 to TRBJ2-3; the D gene is possibly TRBD1 (5 bases). V was clipped by 2 bases and J by 4 bases, with 8 bases between them. CDR1 SGDLS and CDR2 YYNGEE come from the germline V gene. The CDR3 runs 13 residues. CDR3 sequence (DNA): TGTGCCAGCAGCGTGTGGACATCAGATACGCAGTATTTT. Translated: CASSVWTSDTQYF.

The chain links TRBV4-2 to TRBJ1-2, with 7 bases matching TRBD1. The germline gives CDR1 LGHNA, CDR2 YNFKEQ. The CDR3 is made up of 13 amino acids. V gave up 1 base and J gave up 8 bases; unmatched junction bases: 4. CDR3 region: CASSQGDRGGYTF. The CDR3 DNA reads TGTGCCAGCAGCCAAGGGGACAGAGGAGGCTACACCTTC.

The CDR3 sequence is CASSKTSGGSYNEQFF. DNA of the CDR3: TGTGCCAGCAGCAAGACTAGCGGGGGCTCCTACAATGAGCAGTTCTTC. V usage is TRBV9 and J usage is TRBJ2-1; 12 bases line up with TRBD2. Germline V gives CDR1 SGDLS, CDR2 YYNGEE. This CDR3 has 16 residues. J gave up 0 bases and V 4 bases, and 2 bases lay outside the gene matches.

In regard to this clone: The junction differs from germline at one of its ends, possibly a read error. The sample contains more than one DNA sequence encoding this CDR3. The J gene is TRBJ2-2, the V gene TRBV6-2 or TRBV6-3; maybe TRBD2 (5 bases). There are 17 residues in the CDR3. Germline CDR1 and CDR2: MNHEY and SVGEGT. CDR3 bases: TGCGCCAGCAGTTACGTCCGGGCCCCTAGCAGCACCGGGGAGCTGTTTTTT. Translating gives CASSYVRAPSSTGELFF.